A selection of T cell receptor beta chains follows, all from one sample in a study of chemoradiotherapy in HPV16-positive cancers. Clones were read by immunoSEQ multiplex PCR, and TCRdb kept only the in-frame ones, dropping some. The sample yields 16,000 or so clones, over 70% seen once. The sample here was taken from a patient who underwent chemoradiotherapy. Source of these receptors: a human donor with HPV-associated anogenital cancer. The CDR3 runs from the conserved cysteine through the conserved F or W. Each record gives: CDR3 DNA, CDR3 protein, V gene, D gene, clone size, J gene. A D gene is named only where the DNA matches it firmly. Part of the rows lack a size; the others show once, few, many or a class for expanded clones.

CDR3 DNA: TGTGCCTGGAGTGTTAGAAGAGGGTACCAAGAGACCCAGTACTTC; CDR3 protein: CAWSVRRGYQETQYF; V gene: TRBV30; D gene: NA; clone size: NA; J gene: TRBJ2-5
CDR3 DNA: TGCGCCAGCAGCCAAGAGGCCGAACGAGAGCAGTACTTC; CDR3 protein: CASSQEAEREQYF; V gene: TRBV4-3; D gene: NA; clone size: NA; J gene: TRBJ2-5
CDR3 DNA: TGTGCCAGCAGTCTAGCGGGGGGCACAGATACGCAGTATTTT; CDR3 protein: CASSLAGGTDTQYF; V gene: TRBV6-6; D gene: TRBD2; clone size: NA; J gene: TRBJ2-3
CDR3 DNA: TGTGCCAGCAGCTCTCGGGTAGCGGGCCAAGAGACCCAGTACTTC; CDR3 protein: CASSSRVAGQETQYF; V gene: TRBV7-2; D gene: TRBD2; clone size: NA; J gene: TRBJ2-5
CDR3 DNA: TGCGCCAGCAGCCAAGTCGGCTCAGCGGGCACAGATACGCAGTATTTT; CDR3 protein: CASSQVGSAGTDTQYF; V gene: TRBV4-1; D gene: NA; clone size: NA; J gene: TRBJ2-3
CDR3 DNA: TGCGCCAGCAGCTTGAAGGGGCAGAACACTGAAGCTTTCTTT; CDR3 protein: CASSLKGQNTEAFF; V gene: TRBV5-1; D gene: NA; clone size: few; J gene: TRBJ1-1
CDR3 DNA: TGTGCCTGGAGTGCCCGGGAAGCTTTCTTT; CDR3 protein: CAWSAREAFF; V gene: TRBV30; D gene: NA; clone size: NA; J gene: TRBJ1-1
CDR3 DNA: TGTGCCAGCAGCTCAAACATGAACACTGAAGCTTTCTTT; CDR3 protein: CASSSNMNTEAFF; V gene: TRBV7-2; D gene: NA; clone size: NA; J gene: TRBJ1-1
CDR3 DNA: TGTGCCACCTCTACCTGGGGCTCCTACAATGAGCAGTTCTTC; CDR3 protein: CATSTWGSYNEQFF; V gene: TRBV19; D gene: NA; clone size: NA; J gene: TRBJ2-1
CDR3 DNA: TGTGCCAGCAGCCGTGACCGGAACTATGGCTACACCTTC; CDR3 protein: CASSRDRNYGYTF; V gene: TRBV28; D gene: NA; clone size: NA; J gene: TRBJ1-2
CDR3 DNA: TGTGCCAGCAGTTTAGTAAAGGGACGAAATCAGCCCCAGCATTTT; CDR3 protein: CASSLVKGRNQPQHF; V gene: TRBV27; D gene: NA; clone size: NA; J gene: TRBJ1-5
CDR3 DNA: TGTGCCAGCAGCTCCTCGATTCGGACAGGTTCCTACGAGCAGTACTTC; CDR3 protein: CASSSSIRTGSYEQYF; V gene: TRBV7-2; D gene: TRBD1; clone size: NA; J gene: TRBJ2-7
CDR3 DNA: TGTGCCAGCAGCTCCCCGGGAGGACGTTCCTCCTACGAGCAGTACTTC; CDR3 protein: CASSSPGGRSSYEQYF; V gene: TRBV5-4; D gene: TRBD2; clone size: NA; J gene: TRBJ2-7
CDR3 DNA: TGTGCCAGCAGCCCCCGGACATACACAGATACGCAGTATTTT; CDR3 protein: CASSPRTYTDTQYF; V gene: TRBV9; D gene: NA; clone size: NA; J gene: TRBJ2-3
CDR3 DNA: TGTGCCTGGAGTCACGTACGGGGGGCGCTTGGCTACACCTTC; CDR3 protein: CAWSHVRGALGYTF; V gene: TRBV30; D gene: NA; clone size: NA; J gene: TRBJ1-2
CDR3 DNA: TGTGCCAGCTGGGTTTTCGGGAACGAGCAGTACTTC; CDR3 protein: CASWVFGNEQYF; V gene: TRBV2; D gene: NA; clone size: NA; J gene: TRBJ2-7
CDR3 DNA: TGTGCCAGCAGTGCAAGAGTAGGGGGCAATGGCTACACCTTC; CDR3 protein: CASSARVGGNGYTF; V gene: TRBV6-1; D gene: TRBD1; clone size: NA; J gene: TRBJ1-2
CDR3 DNA: TGTGCCGCCCGGGACGGAAACTCCTACGAGCAGTACTTC; CDR3 protein: CAARDGNSYEQYF; V gene: TRBV6-1; D gene: NA; clone size: NA; J gene: TRBJ2-7
CDR3 DNA: TGTGCCAGCAGCGCCGGGACTAGCGGAAACTACGAGCAGTACTTC; CDR3 protein: CASSAGTSGNYEQYF; V gene: TRBV9; D gene: TRBD2; clone size: NA; J gene: TRBJ2-7
CDR3 DNA: TGTGCCAGCAGACAGAGCTCCGGCTACACCTTC; CDR3 protein: CASRQSSGYTF; V gene: TRBV6-5; D gene: NA; clone size: few; J gene: TRBJ1-2
CDR3 DNA: TGTGCCAGCAGCTTATGGTCCCAGCGGGTCCCCACAGATACGCAGTATTTT; CDR3 protein: CASSLWSQRVPTDTQYF; V gene: TRBV7-2; D gene: NA; clone size: medium-sized; J gene: TRBJ2-3
CDR3 DNA: TGCGCCAGCAGCTTGGACAGAGAGACCCAGTACTTC; CDR3 protein: CASSLDRETQYF; V gene: TRBV5-1; D gene: NA; clone size: few; J gene: TRBJ2-5
CDR3 DNA: TGCGCCAGCAGCCGTTTATGGGCGTCGGAAAGGAGCTCCTACGAGCAGTACTTC; CDR3 protein: CASSRLWASERSSYEQYF; V gene: TRBV5-1; D gene: NA; clone size: NA; J gene: TRBJ2-7
CDR3 DNA: TGTGCTAGTGGTTCCAGGGAAACCTCCGAGCCACAGTATTTT; CDR3 protein: CASGSRETSEPQYF; V gene: TRBV12-5; D gene: NA; clone size: once; J gene: TRBJ2-3
CDR3 DNA: TGTGCCAGCAGGGTGGGGGGGACAGGGTCCAATGAGCAGTTCTTC; CDR3 protein: CASRVGGTGSNEQFF; V gene: TRBV6-1; D gene: TRBD1; clone size: NA; J gene: TRBJ2-1
CDR3 DNA: TGTGCCAGCAGCTTAGTTTCAGGGTACCGCGTAGAAGCTTTCTTT; CDR3 protein: CASSLVSGYRVEAFF; V gene: TRBV7-9; D gene: NA; clone size: NA; J gene: TRBJ1-1
CDR3 DNA: TGCGCCAGCAGCTTGTTAGGGCCTTCCTACGAGCAGTACTTC; CDR3 protein: CASSLLGPSYEQYF; V gene: TRBV5-1; D gene: NA; clone size: NA; J gene: TRBJ2-7
CDR3 DNA: TGTGCCAGCAGTAAAAACAGGGGGCGGACTAATGAAAAACTGTTTTTT; CDR3 protein: CASSKNRGRTNEKLFF; V gene: TRBV25-1; D gene: TRBD1; clone size: NA; J gene: TRBJ1-4
CDR3 DNA: TGTGCCAGCAGCCCCCGAGGGGGTAATCAGCCCCAGCATTTT; CDR3 protein: CASSPRGGNQPQHF; V gene: TRBV7-8; D gene: NA; clone size: NA; J gene: TRBJ1-5
CDR3 DNA: TGTGCCAGCAGTGCCAGGGGACAGAACACTGAAGCTTTCTTT; CDR3 protein: CASSARGQNTEAFF; V gene: TRBV2; D gene: NA; clone size: few; J gene: TRBJ1-1
CDR3 DNA: TGTGCCAGCAGCAAACAGGATACTGAAGCTTTCTTT; CDR3 protein: CASSKQDTEAFF; V gene: TRBV5-4; D gene: NA; clone size: NA; J gene: TRBJ1-1
CDR3 DNA: TGTGCCAGCAGCTTAGGGTTCGGCTACACCTTC; CDR3 protein: CASSLGFGYTF; V gene: TRBV11-2; D gene: NA; clone size: NA; J gene: TRBJ1-2
CDR3 DNA: TGTGCCAGCTTGGGACAGGGATCCTACGAGCAGTACTTC; CDR3 protein: CASLGQGSYEQYF; V gene: TRBV5-6; D gene: TRBD1; clone size: NA; J gene: TRBJ2-7
CDR3 DNA: TGTGCCAGTAGTATAGTCGGGGCAGCGAACGAGCAGTACTTC; CDR3 protein: CASSIVGAANEQYF; V gene: TRBV19; D gene: NA; clone size: NA; J gene: TRBJ2-7
CDR3 DNA: TGTGCCAGATGGGACACTACCTACGAGCAGTACTTC; CDR3 protein: CARWDTTYEQYF; V gene: TRBV28; D gene: NA; clone size: NA; J gene: TRBJ2-7
CDR3 DNA: TGTGCCAGCAGTGAGTGGAACAGGCGAGGCTACACCTTC; CDR3 protein: CASSEWNRRGYTF; V gene: TRBV2; D gene: NA; clone size: NA; J gene: TRBJ1-2
CDR3 DNA: TGCGCCAGCAGCTTCCTCTCCGGGCACAATGAGCAGTTCTTC; CDR3 protein: CASSFLSGHNEQFF; V gene: TRBV5-1; D gene: NA; clone size: NA; J gene: TRBJ2-1
CDR3 DNA: TGTGCCAGCACCGAAGCCCCTACACGAGAAACGGGCTACACCTTC; CDR3 protein: CASTEAPTRETGYTF; V gene: TRBV9; D gene: NA; clone size: NA; J gene: TRBJ1-2
CDR3 DNA: TGTGCCAGCAGCCTGACAGGGGGAACTGAAGCTTTCTTT; CDR3 protein: CASSLTGGTEAFF; V gene: TRBV5-6; D gene: TRBD1; clone size: NA; J gene: TRBJ1-1
CDR3 DNA: TGTGCCAGCAGCGCGACCGGGACTTACTACACAGATACGCAGTATTTT; CDR3 protein: CASSATGTYYTDTQYF; V gene: TRBV9; D gene: NA; clone size: few; J gene: TRBJ2-3